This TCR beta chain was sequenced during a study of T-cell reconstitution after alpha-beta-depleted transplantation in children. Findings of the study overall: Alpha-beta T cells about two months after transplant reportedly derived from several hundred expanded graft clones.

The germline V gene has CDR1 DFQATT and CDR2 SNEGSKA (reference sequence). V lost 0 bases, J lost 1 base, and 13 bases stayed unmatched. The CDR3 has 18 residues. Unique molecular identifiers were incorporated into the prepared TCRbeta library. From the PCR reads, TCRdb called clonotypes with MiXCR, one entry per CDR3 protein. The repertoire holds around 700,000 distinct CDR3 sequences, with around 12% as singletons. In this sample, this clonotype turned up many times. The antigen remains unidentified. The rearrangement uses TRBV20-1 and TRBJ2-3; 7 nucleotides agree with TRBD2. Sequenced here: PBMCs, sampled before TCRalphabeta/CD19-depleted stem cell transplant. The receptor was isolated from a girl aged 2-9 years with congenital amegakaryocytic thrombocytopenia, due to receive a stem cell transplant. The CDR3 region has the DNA TGCAGTGCTAGAGATCAGGCAGGGAGGGCAACGGGCACAGATACGCAGTATTTT. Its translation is CSARDQAGRATGTDTQYF.